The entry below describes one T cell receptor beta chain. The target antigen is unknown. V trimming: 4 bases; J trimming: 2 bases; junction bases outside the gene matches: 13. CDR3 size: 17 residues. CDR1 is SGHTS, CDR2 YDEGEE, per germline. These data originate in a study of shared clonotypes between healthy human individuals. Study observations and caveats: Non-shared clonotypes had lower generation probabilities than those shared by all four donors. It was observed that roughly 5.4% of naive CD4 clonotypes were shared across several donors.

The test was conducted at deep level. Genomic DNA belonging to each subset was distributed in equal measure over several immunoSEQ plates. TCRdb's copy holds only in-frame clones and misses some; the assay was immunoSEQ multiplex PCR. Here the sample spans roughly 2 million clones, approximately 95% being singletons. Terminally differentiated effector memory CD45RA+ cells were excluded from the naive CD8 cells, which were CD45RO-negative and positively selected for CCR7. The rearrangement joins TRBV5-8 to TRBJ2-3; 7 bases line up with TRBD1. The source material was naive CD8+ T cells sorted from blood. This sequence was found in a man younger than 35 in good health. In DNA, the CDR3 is TGTGCCAGCAGCAGCATGACAGGGAAGGAGGACACAGATACGCAGTATTTT. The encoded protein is CASSSMTGKEDTDTQYF.